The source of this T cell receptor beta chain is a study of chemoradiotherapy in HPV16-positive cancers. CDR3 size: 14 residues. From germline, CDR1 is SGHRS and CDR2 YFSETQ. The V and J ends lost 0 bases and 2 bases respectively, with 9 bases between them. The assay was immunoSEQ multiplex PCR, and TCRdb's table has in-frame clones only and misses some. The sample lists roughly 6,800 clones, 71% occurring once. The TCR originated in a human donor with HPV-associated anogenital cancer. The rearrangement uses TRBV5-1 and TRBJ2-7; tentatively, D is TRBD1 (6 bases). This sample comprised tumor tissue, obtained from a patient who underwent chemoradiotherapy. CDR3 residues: CASSLAGHTYEQYF. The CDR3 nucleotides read TGCGCCAGCAGCTTGGCGGGACACACCTACGAGCAGTACTTC.